Sequencing of this T cell receptor beta chain was carried out in a study of blood T cell repertoires in COVID-19. About the research overall: COVID-19 samples, acute and convalescent, were from the United States, Italy and Spain. PBMCs, B-cell-depleted T cells, or T cells provided the cDNA or gDNA that made up the material.

Participant reports of clinical history set cohort assignment. Under the authors' procedure: Using reference gene primer amplification, nucleated cell counts were estimated. Generated by immunoSEQ multiplex PCR, the TCRdb table keeps only in-frame clones and is missing some. The DNA was the basis for D and trimming; V, J and clone size are from that table. The table records about 280,000 clones, 85% of them present only once. Germline V CDR1 and CDR2: LNHDA, SQIVND (reference sequence). Trimming at V came to 8 bases and at J to 6 bases, leaving 7 bases not matched to a gene. The CDR3 is made up of 13 amino acids.

The chain combines TRBV19 with TRBJ1-5, with 7 bases that match TRBD1. The clonotype comes from a woman aged 45 to 65 who had recovered from COVID-19. The sequenced sample was PBMCs or T cells enriched from blood (not recorded which). CDR3 sequence (DNA): TGTGCCAGTTCAAAAGGGGGCAGTCAGCCCCAGCATTTT. The encoded protein is CASSKGGSQPQHF.